These 27 T cell receptor beta chains came from one sample sequenced in a study of T cells after yellow fever vaccination. MiXCR, run by TCRdb on the 5' RACE reads, gives a single entry per CDR3 protein. The sample records about 240,000 distinct CDR3 sequences, 3.6% being singletons. The sample in question was PBMCs, obtained 15 days after the yellow fever booster vaccination. These receptors were taken from a man younger than 35 who received the YFV17D yellow fever vaccine.

This clonotype was counted many times. V and J are TRBV7-2 and TRBJ2-5, with 7 bases aligning to TRBD2. Germline V gene lookup returns CDR1 SGHTA and CDR2 FQGNSA. The junction had 13 bases not matched to a gene; V was cut back by 8 bases and J by 4 bases. The CDR3 is made up of 15 amino acids. The CDR3 DNA sequence: TGTGCCAGCTCGCTGGGAGGGGCGCATCTAGAGACCCAGTACTTC. Translating it yields CASSLGGAHLETQYF.

There are many counts of this clonotype. The rearrangement joins TRBV4-1 to TRBJ2-5; D not certain. Trimming stripped 1 base from V and 3 bases from J, with 6 bases between. The CDR3 consists of 13 residues. Germline assignment: CDR1 MGHRA and CDR2 YSYEKL. This CDR3 reads CASSQVWKETQYF. In DNA form, the CDR3 reads TGCGCCAGCAGCCAAGTTTGGAAAGAGACCCAGTACTTC.

This clonotype occurred many times. The V gene is TRBV5-1, the J gene TRBJ2-3; TRBD2 might be the D (5 bases). The germline CDR1 and CDR2 sequences are SGHRS and YFSETQ. The CDR3 spans 14 residues. Trimming took 4 bases from V and 0 from J, leaving 9 bases between them. The CDR3 DNA reads as TGCGCCAGCAGCGAGAGGGTGAGCACAGATACGCAGTATTTT. It specifies CASSERVSTDTQYF. Based on the CDR3 plus reference TRBV5-1 and TRBJ2-3, the full variable domain is KAGVTQTPRYLIKTRGQQVTLSCSPISGHRSVSWYQQTPGQGLQFLFEYFSETQRNKGNFPGRFSGRQFSNSRSEMNVSTLELGDSALYLCASSERVSTDTQYFGPGTRLTVL.

This clonotype has ten or more counts. V usage is TRBV7-9 and J usage is TRBJ2-7, with D tentatively TRBD1 (6 bases). This CDR3 is built from 16 residues. V lost 2 bases, J lost 2 bases, and 16 bases lay in between. The germline gives CDR1 SEHNR, CDR2 FQNEAQ (reference sequence). For the CDR3, the DNA is TGTGCCAGCAGCTTAACGGTCCAGGGGAGCGCCTACGAGCAGTACTTC. It encodes CASSLTVQGSAYEQYF.

A few counts support this clonotype. V gene TRBV5-1 combines with J gene TRBJ2-1; tentative D call: TRBD2 (7 bases). Trimming left V 4 bases short and J 4 bases short, with 15 bases between. This CDR3 has 15 residues. CDR1 SGHRS and CDR2 YFSETQ come from the germline V gene. The CDR3 bases are TGCGCCAGCAGCATCACGGGGGGCGGTTACAATGAGCAGTTCTTC. Translated: CASSITGGGYNEQFF.

This clonotype was seen more than once but under ten times. The rearrangement links TRBV13 to TRBJ1-2; 10 bases match TRBD1. Germline CDR1 reads PRHDT; CDR2 reads FYEKMQ (reference sequence). The CDR3 loop spans 14 amino acids. V shed 0 bases, J shed 8 bases, and the junction held 3 bases outside the gene matches. CDR3 amino acids: CASSLGGQGIGYTF. The CDR3, as DNA: TGTGCCAGCAGCTTAGGGGGACAGGGGATCGGCTACACCTTC.

This clonotype was counted ten times or more. The chain employs TRBV5-1 and TRBJ2-1; D not resolved. Germline CDR1 SGHRS, CDR2 YFSETQ. Trimming removed 4 bases at V and 9 bases at J, with 14 bases between. This CDR3 contains 13 residues. In nucleotides, the CDR3 is TGCGCCAGCAGCATGGGCCCACTGGGTGAGCAGTTCTTC. Translating it yields CASSMGPLGEQFF.

At least ten counts were recorded for this clonotype. The CDR3 DNA reads TGTGCCAGCAGCAAAGTAGCTGGGACAGGGGTATTCGAGCAGTACGTC. It specifies CASSKVAGTGVFEQYV. The rearrangement joins TRBV21-1 to TRBJ2-7; the table gives TRBD1 as D, unverified against the DNA. TRBV21-1 is labeled a pseudogene. The length of the CDR3 is 16 residues.

This clonotype was observed many times. This chain connects TRBV12-3 or TRBV12-4 to TRBJ2-7, with D perhaps TRBD1 or TRBD2 (6 bases each). With 5 bases removed from V and 7 bases from J, the gap between germline ends came to 15 bases. CDR3 length: 13 residues. The CDR3 sequence: CASSELGGLEQYF. CDR3 nucleotide sequence: TGTGCCAGCAGTGAGCTAGGGGGGCTAGAGCAGTACTTC.

This clonotype has ten or more counts. The V call is TRBV29-1, the J call TRBJ1-1; unclear D gene. The CDR3 runs 13 residues. CDR1 is SQVTM and CDR2 is ANQGSEA in the germline V gene. Between the trimmed V and J ends, which lost 6 bases and 1 base, there was a span of 12 bases. This chain's CDR3 is CSVDWRGNTEAFF. The CDR3 bases are TGCAGCGTCGACTGGAGAGGGAACACTGAAGCTTTCTTT.

Details on this clonotype: A much bigger clone sits one base away, suggesting this may be a read error. The rearrangement links TRBV12-3 or TRBV12-4 to TRBJ2-2; TRBD1 might be the D (6 bases). V was clipped by 6 bases and J by 7 bases, with 15 bases between them. This CDR3 is 14 amino acids long. CDR3 protein: CASRASGESGELFF. CDR3 DNA: TGTGCCAGCAGGGCGTCAGGGGAGAGCGGGGAGCTGTTTTTT.

This chain uses TRBV7-2 with TRBJ2-5, with 8 bases that match TRBD1. The germline CDR1 and CDR2 sequences are SGHTA and FQGNSA. The CDR3 length is 14 residues. After removal of 5 bases from V and 2 bases from J, the junction contained 4 bases not matched to a gene. The CDR3 bases are TGTGCCAGCAGCAACAGGGGGGCGCAAGAGACCCAGTACTTC. Translation: CASSNRGAQETQYF.

This clonotype was seen many times. The chain joins TRBV7-9 to TRBJ2-3; D is undetermined. Germline V CDR1 and CDR2: SEHNR, FQNEAQ (reference sequence). Trimming cost V 5 bases and J 3 bases, with 15 bases left between them. This CDR3 comprises 15 residues. DNA of the CDR3: TGTGCCAGCAGCCGTGAGCGTGGTGTAACAGATACGCAGTATTTT. Translated, it gives CASSRERGVTDTQYF.

This clonotype was picked up many times. The V gene is TRBV20-1, the J gene TRBJ2-3; 12 bases align to TRBD2. Germline assignment: CDR1 DFQATT and CDR2 SNEGSKA (reference sequence). The CDR3 runs to 15 residues. V shed 3 bases and J 4 bases; nucleotides not matched to a gene: 5. The CDR3 DNA sequence: TGCAGTGCTAGGGGACGACTAGCGGGGGCAGATACGCAGTATTTT. Residues: CSARGRLAGADTQYF.

This clonotype has a count of ten or more. The rearrangement uses TRBV29-1 and TRBJ2-7, with TRBD1 matching 9 bases. CDR1 and CDR2 from the germline V gene are SQVTM and ANQGSEA. The CDR3 contains 17 residues. CDR3 in amino acids: CSASSGTFTGQGNEQYF. The CDR3 coding sequence is TGCAGTGCCTCCTCCGGAACTTTTACGGGACAGGGTAACGAGCAGTACTTC.

This clonotype was detected many times. This chain uses TRBV7-2 with TRBJ2-1; D call uncertain. The germline CDR1 and CDR2 sequences are SGHTA and FQGNSA. Trimming cost V 3 bases and J 0 bases, with 9 bases left between them. The CDR3 sequence is 15 residues long. CDR3 sequence: CASSFRSSSYNEQFF. In DNA form, the CDR3 reads TGTGCCAGCAGCTTTAGGTCCAGCTCCTACAATGAGCAGTTCTTC.

At least ten counts were recorded for this clonotype. The CDR3 coding sequence is TGTGCCAGCAGTGAAGCGGTACAGGGTACGGGTTACGAGCAGTACGTC. This sequence encodes CASSEAVQGTGYEQYV. The chain uses TRBV6-1 and TRBJ2-7, with D possibly TRBD1 on 6 matching bases. Germline loops: CDR1 MNHNS, CDR2 SASEGT. This CDR3 spans 16 amino acids. The V end was cut by 0 bases, the J end by 4 bases, with 16 bases between.

This clonotype came up a few times. The chain carries TRBV18 and TRBJ2-6, with unresolved D. Per germline, CDR1 KGHSH and CDR2 LQKENI. CDR3 length equals 16 residues. Trimming cost V 4 bases and J 0 bases, with 10 bases left between them. CDR3 protein: CASSQTTASGANVLTF. The CDR3 DNA follows: TGTGCCAGCTCACAGACAACAGCCTCTGGGGCCAACGTCCTGACTTTC.

This clonotype was seen at least ten times. This sequence joins TRBV20-1 and TRBJ1-5; D might be TRBD1 (5 bases). The germline V gene has CDR1 DFQATT and CDR2 SNEGSKA (reference sequence). V gave up 2 bases and J gave up 7 bases, with 9 bases separating them. The CDR3 runs 12 residues. CDR3 DNA sequence: TGCAGTGCTAGACGGGGGGAACAGCCCCAGCATTTT. Protein product: CSARRGEQPQHF.

This clonotype showed up many times. The J gene is TRBJ2-7, the V gene TRBV27; D is undetermined. Germline CDR1 MNHEY, CDR2 SMNVEV (reference sequence). The CDR3 contains 12 residues. V lost 5 bases to trimming and J lost 5 bases, with 10 bases between them. As DNA, the CDR3 is TGTGCCAGCAGTCCCTCCCCCCACGAGCAGTACTTC. Translating it yields CASSPSPHEQYF.

This clonotype was picked up a small number of times. This chain connects TRBV30 to TRBJ1-4, with D uncertain. V lost 0 bases and J lost 6, with 14 bases in between. The CDR3 loop spans 15 amino acids. Germline loops: CDR1 GTSNPN, CDR2 SVGIG (reference sequence). The CDR3 spells CAWSVREGWYEKLFF. Here the CDR3 DNA reads TGTGCCTGGAGTGTACGAGAGGGCTGGTATGAAAAACTGTTTTTT.

This clonotype was counted ten times or more. V usage is TRBV5-6 and J usage is TRBJ1-2; 7 bases align to TRBD1. Germline-derived CDR1 and CDR2 are SGHDT and YYEEEE. Trimming cost V 4 bases and J 4 bases; bases outside gene matches: 7. This CDR3 spans 14 amino acids. The CDR3 sequence: CASSPADRVYGYTF. CDR3 in DNA: TGTGCCAGCAGCCCCGCCGACAGGGTCTATGGCTACACCTTC.

This clonotype has ten or more counts. This chain connects TRBV18 to TRBJ2-5; weak D call: TRBD2 (6 bases). The V end was cut by 6 bases, the J end by 4 bases, with 15 bases between. The CDR3 covers 14 residues. Germline loops: CDR1 KGHSH, CDR2 LQKENI. CDR3 in DNA: TGTGCCAGCTCCCGGACGGGGGTACGAGAGACCCAGTACTTC. Translated, it gives CASSRTGVRETQYF.

This clonotype was observed at least ten times. This chain uses TRBV20-1 with TRBJ2-4; 9 nucleotides agree with TRBD1. This CDR3 comprises 13 residues. J was trimmed by 4 bases and V by 6 bases; bases with no gene match: 4. Germline CDR1 is DFQATT and CDR2 is SNEGSKA (reference sequence). The CDR3 region has the DNA TGCAGTGCAAGGGGACAGGGAAAAAACATTCAGTACTTC. It codes for CSARGQGKNIQYF.

This clonotype showed up just a few times. The chain employs TRBV10-3 and TRBJ1-5; D is undetermined. The CDR3 length is 14 residues. The germline V gene encodes CDR1 ENHRY and CDR2 SYGVKD. V shed 0 bases and J shed 0 bases, with 3 bases lying between them. For the CDR3, the DNA is TGTGCCATCAGTGAGTCGAGTAGCAATCAGCCCCAGCATTTT. Protein sequence: CAISESSSNQPQHF.

This clonotype was seen many times. The chain combines TRBV7-2 with TRBJ2-7, with 8 bases lining up with TRBD1. The V gene's germline CDR1 is SGHTA and CDR2 FQGNSA. J was trimmed by 5 bases and V by 1 base; bases with no gene match: 1. The CDR3 spans 13 residues. CDR3 loop: CASSLEDRDEQYV. The CDR3 DNA follows: TGTGCCAGCAGCTTAGAGGACAGGGACGAGCAGTACGTC.

This clonotype was counted many times. The chain has TRBV23-1 and TRBJ1-1, with 10 bases lining up with TRBD1. TRBV23-1 belongs to the ORF category, with a function that is uncertain. J gave up 6 bases and V 3 bases, and 4 bases lay outside the gene matches. The CDR3 has 14 amino acids. This CDR3 reads CASSQRDRGAEAFF. In nucleotides, the CDR3 is TGCGCCAGCAGTCAGCGGGACAGGGGCGCTGAAGCTTTCTTT.